These T cell receptor beta chains were read from a single sample in a study of monozygotic twins with inflammatory bowel disease. From its re-call of the 5' RACE reads, TCRdb lists each CDR3 protein once, without DNA. The sample is made up of roughly 150,000 distinct CDR3 sequences, and the top ten hold under 3.5% of it. What was sequenced was blood. Receptor source: a human donor with ulcerative colitis or Crohn's disease, or a healthy co-twin of an affected twin (not recorded which). CDR3s include the opening cysteine and the closing phenylalanine or tryptophan.

v_call	j_call	cdr3_aa
TRBV12-3/TRBV12-4	TRBJ2-7	CASTRSSGTGPSGEQYF
TRBV18	TRBJ2-3	CASSPFPSGRADTQYF
TRBV9	TRBJ2-7	CASSGKQISYEQYF
TRBV5-1	TRBJ2-2	CASSTDRVRTGELFF
TRBV6-1	TRBJ1-6	CASNRQMNNSPLHF
TRBV5-1	TRBJ1-1	CASSSTGGWTEAFF
TRBV5-1	TRBJ1-1	CASSLGGQGGRGTEAFF
TRBV19	TRBJ1-1	CASSQHRSLMNTEAFF
TRBV4-2	TRBJ2-7	CASSQRTGTRDEQYF
TRBV20-1	TRBJ2-1	CSARRSPTNMSQVGEQFF
TRBV12-3/TRBV12-4	TRBJ2-1	CASSTELAGVYGGEQFF
TRBV24-1	TRBJ2-1	CATSKPRRLAGEGEQFF
TRBV27	TRBJ2-2	CASRINTGELFF
TRBV29-1	TRBJ1-5	CSVGQGNQPQHF
TRBV28	TRBJ2-4	CASSPPQAKNIQYF
TRBV6-1	TRBJ2-1	CASRAYNEQFF
TRBV18	TRBJ2-1	CASSPSEVAVYNEQFF
TRBV6-5	TRBJ2-1	CASSWRNEQFF
TRBV7-6	TRBJ2-1	CASSLASSSYNEQFF
TRBV18	TRBJ2-2	CASSPRVAGGSSNTGELFF
TRBV6-5	TRBJ1-1	CASSYSRGGAAEAFF
TRBV9	TRBJ1-6	CASSVADSYNSPLHF
TRBV7-8	TRBJ2-7	CASSLVVRGAHEQYF